The 16 T cell receptor beta chains presented below share a single source sample, sequenced in a study of cytomegalovirus exposure and HLA in healthy donors. This PCR relied on a set of 60 Vbeta primers and 13 Jbeta primers. Sequencing used immunoSEQ multiplex PCR; TCRdb keeps in-frame clones, though not all of them. The table for this sample gives roughly 69,000 clones. The sequencing input was PBMCs. The source is a woman aged 25 to 39 in good health and CMV-seronegative.

This chain uses TRBV5-1 with TRBJ1-2; 11 bases map to TRBD1. V dropped 4 bases and J dropped 7; count of bases not matched to a gene: 9. The CDR3 contains 15 residues. The germline gives CDR1 SGHRS, CDR2 YFSETQ. CDR3 residues: CASSPRDRGFRGYTF. For the CDR3, the DNA is TGCGCCAGCAGCCCTAGGGACAGGGGGTTCCGTGGCTACACCTTC.

V gene TRBV7-9 combines with J gene TRBJ1-6, with a weak D call TRBD1 (6 bases). The germline gives CDR1 SEHNR, CDR2 FQNEAQ (reference sequence). The V end lost 3 bases, the J end lost 8 bases, and 11 bases lay between the germline ends. The CDR3 contains 14 residues. The CDR3 spells CASSFSQGHSPLHF. The CDR3 bases are TGTGCCAGCAGCTTCTCACAGGGACATTCACCCCTCCACTTT. Together with reference TRBV7-9 and TRBJ1-6, the CDR3 gives the full variable domain: DTGVSQNPRHKITKRGQNVTFRCDPISEHNRLYWYRQTLGQGPEFLTYFQNEAQLEKSRLLSDRFSAERPKGSFSTLEIQRTEQGDSAMYLCASSFSQGHSPLHFGNGTRLTVT.

The chain couples TRBV11-2 to TRBJ2-7; TRBD1 might be the D (7 bases). From germline, CDR1 is SGHAT and CDR2 FQNNGV. V was cut by 5 bases and J by 6 bases, with 23 bases left in between. The CDR3 extends over 16 amino acids. The CDR3 region is CASSPDQGGYLSEQYF. CDR3 nucleotide sequence: TGTGCCAGCAGCCCCGACCAGGGGGGTTACCTTTCCGAGCAGTACTTC. Combining the CDR3 with reference TRBV11-2 and TRBJ2-7 gives the whole variable domain EAGVAQSPRYKIIEKRQSVAFWCNPISGHATLYWYQQILGQGPKLLIQFQNNGVVDDSQLPKDRFSAERLKGVDSTLKIQPAKLEDSAVYLCASSPDQGGYLSEQYFGPGTRLTVT.

The chain combines TRBV19 with TRBJ2-7, with 7 positions matching TRBD1. The germline gives CDR1 LNHDA, CDR2 SQIVND (reference sequence). V trimming: 8 bases; J trimming: 2 bases; junction bases outside the gene matches: 12. This CDR3 region has 15 residues. CDR3 amino acids: CASRLSGTETYEQYF. CDR3 DNA: TGTGCCAGTCGACTCTCCGGGACAGAGACCTACGAGCAGTACTTC.

CDR3 amino acids: CASSEPSGGNNEQFF. In DNA form, the CDR3 reads TGTGCCAGCAGTGAACCATCAGGGGGAAACAATGAGCAGTTCTTC. The rearrangement joins TRBV27 to TRBJ2-1, with 7 bases fitting TRBD1. Germline CDR1 is MNHEY and CDR2 is SMNVEV (reference sequence). J lost 5 bases, V lost 5 bases, and 9 bases had no gene match. This CDR3 contains 15 residues.

The CDR3 loop is CAIATSGGNNEQFF. DNA of the CDR3: TGTGCCATCGCCACTAGCGGGGGAAACAATGAGCAGTTCTTC. The chain combines TRBV6-6 with TRBJ2-1; 11 bases fit TRBD2. Germline-derived CDR1 and CDR2 are MNHNY and SVGAGI (reference sequence). This CDR3 is 14 amino acids long. V lost 10 bases and J lost 5; bases outside the gene matches: 7.

As regards this clone: This same CDR3 is encoded by further DNA sequences in the sample. V and J are TRBV4-3 and TRBJ1-6, with D maybe TRBD1 (6 bases). Germline V gives CDR1 LGHNA, CDR2 YSLEER. The V end was cut by 5 bases, the J end by 8 bases, with 16 bases between. The CDR3 is 15 amino acids. CDR3 residues: CASSAGGASYSPLHF. The CDR3 DNA is TGCGCCAGCAGCGCGGGGGGGGCAAGTTATTCACCCCTCCACTTT.

J is TRBJ2-7 and V is TRBV7-6, with no clear D. The CDR3 contains 13 residues. V gave up 0 bases and J gave up 3 bases, with 6 bases separating them. Germline V CDR1 and CDR2: SGHVS, FNYEAQ. In DNA, the CDR3 is TGTGCCAGCAGCTTAGCGGCCAACTACGAGCAGTACTTC. Encoded protein: CASSLAANYEQYF.

The genes are TRBV6-1 and TRBJ1-4; unclear D gene. Germline CDR1 reads MNHNS; CDR2 reads SASEGT. Between the trimmed V and J ends, which lost 0 bases and 5 bases, there was a span of 10 bases. CDR3 length: 15 residues. This chain's CDR3 is CASSEAGGQNEKLFF. The CDR3, as DNA: TGTGCCAGCAGTGAAGCGGGAGGGCAAAATGAAAAACTGTTTTTT.

V usage is TRBV29-1 and J usage is TRBJ2-5; the match to TRBD1 covers 7 bases. The J call may not be correct, given that the DNA end is closer to TRBJ2-7. Germline V gene sequence: CDR1 SQVTM, CDR2 ANQGSEA. The CDR3 covers 11 residues. In nucleotides, the CDR3 is TGCAGCGCTGGACAGGACTACGAGCAGTACTTC. Encoded protein: CSAGQDYEQYF.

The V call is TRBV9, the J call TRBJ1-5; 7 nucleotides agree with TRBD1. The CDR3 runs to 14 residues. Germline loops: CDR1 SGDLS, CDR2 YYNGEE. The junction had 2 bases not matched to a gene; V was cut back by 3 bases and J by 2 bases. CDR3 in amino acids: CASSGQGGNQPQHF. Written as DNA, the CDR3 is TGTGCCAGCAGCGGTCAGGGGGGCAATCAGCCCCAGCATTTT.

The chain carries TRBV28 and TRBJ2-7, with D perhaps matching TRBD1 (5 bases). V gave up 6 bases and J gave up 2 bases, with 17 bases separating them. Looked up from germline, CDR1 is MDHEN and CDR2 is SYDVKM. This CDR3 spans 15 amino acids. CDR3 DNA sequence: TGTGCCAGCAGCCAGCAGGGAAAATGGACCTACGAGCAGTACTTC. Its translation: CASSQQGKWTYEQYF. The full variable domain, completed using reference TRBV28 and TRBJ2-7, is DVKVTQSSRYLVKRTGEKVFLECVQDMDHENMFWYRQDPGLGLRLIYFSYDVKMKEKGDIPEGYSVSREKKERFSLILESASTNQTSMYLCASSQQGKWTYEQYFGPGTRLTVT.

This chain joins TRBV28 and TRBJ2-5; 7 bases are shared with TRBD1. V was pared by 2 bases and J by 1 base, with 7 bases of the junction left unmatched. The CDR3 length is 16 residues. CDR1 is MDHEN and CDR2 is SYDVKM in the germline V gene. For the CDR3, the DNA is TGTGCCAGCAGTTTAATCCCTGGGACAGCCCAAGAGACCCAGTACTTC. Amino acid sequence: CASSLIPGTAQETQYF.

This rearrangement joins TRBV30 to TRBJ2-6; perhaps TRBD2 as D (5 bases). This CDR3 contains 16 residues. The germline V gene encodes CDR1 GTSNPN and CDR2 SVGIG (reference sequence). V was pared by 3 bases and J by 2 bases, with 14 bases between. The CDR3 is CAWSGLSGTGANVLTF. CDR3 DNA: TGTGCCTGGAGCGGACTGAGTGGCACTGGGGCCAACGTCCTGACTTTC.

The genes are TRBV4-1 and TRBJ2-7, with 9 bases that match TRBD2. The CDR3 contains 17 residues. V lost 6 bases, J lost 0 bases, and 12 bases stayed unmatched. Germline CDR1 reads MGHRA; CDR2 reads YSYEKL. The CDR3 is CASSPPPSGTSSYEQYF. The CDR3, as DNA: TGCGCCAGCAGTCCACCCCCTAGCGGGACGAGCTCCTACGAGCAGTACTTC.

V usage is TRBV29-1 and J usage is TRBJ2-5; D is possibly TRBD1 (6 bases). The CDR3 extends over 13 amino acids. V was clipped by 5 bases and J by 4 bases, with 14 bases between them. CDR1 SQVTM and CDR2 ANQGSEA come from the germline V gene. The CDR3 here is CSVRGILRETQYF. CDR3 sequence (DNA): TGCAGCGTTAGGGGGATCTTAAGAGAGACCCAGTACTTC.